A selection of T cell receptor beta chains follows, all from one sample in a study of CD8 T cells in Susac syndrome. A single record per CDR3 protein comes from TCRdb applying MiXCR to the immunoSEQ multiplex PCR reads. This table holds 180,000 or so distinct CDR3 sequences, just under 95% found once. The sequenced sample consisted of CD4+ T cells from PBMCs. The receptors derive from a human donor with Susac syndrome. The CDR3 runs from the conserved cysteine through the conserved F or W. Size values are once, few and many counts, or a class for expanded clones, and some rows have none.

V,J,size,CDR3
TRBV5-6,TRBJ1-2,NA,CASSLGGAYGYTF
TRBV28,TRBJ1-5,NA,CASRQIGQGIQPQHF
TRBV28,TRBJ2-7,NA,CASSLYFTGSEQYF
TRBV11-2,TRBJ2-5,once,CASSLDTGWGQETQYF
TRBV29-1,TRBJ1-2,NA,CSVVDSLYGYTF
TRBV28,TRBJ2-3,NA,CASSSGLAGVQDTQYF
TRBV29-1,TRBJ2-2,NA,CSVEPGLNTGELFF
TRBV29-1,TRBJ2-3,NA,CSAPGFGGSTDTQYF
TRBV30,TRBJ1-1,NA,CAWSLGVNTEAFF
TRBV5-6,TRBJ2-4,NA,CASSLAPQPDIQYF
TRBV5-1,TRBJ2-6,NA,CASSLEPGAGANVLTF
TRBV29-1,TRBJ1-1,NA,CSVDLLLKMNTEAFF
TRBV18,TRBJ1-2,NA,CASSPPPRNYGYTF
TRBV20-1,TRBJ2-7,NA,CSATGLSYEQYF
TRBV29-1,TRBJ2-7,NA,CSVRDRATYEQYF
TRBV30,TRBJ2-3,NA,CAWSVPGATQYF
TRBV2,TRBJ1-4,NA,CASREGVNNEKLFF
TRBV18,TRBJ1-5,NA,CASSLFANGNQPQHF
TRBV14,TRBJ1-2,once,CASSLGTDDYTF
TRBV3-1,TRBJ2-5,once,CASSQEGQIETQYF
TRBV30,TRBJ1-4,NA,CAWRSRGTNEKLFF
TRBV20-1,TRBJ2-1,NA,CSAPDPTSGDNNEQFF
TRBV5-8,TRBJ1-5,NA,CASSLRDPNQPQHF
TRBV20-1,TRBJ2-3,NA,CSAAVPGLGVGGTQYF
TRBV12-3/TRBV12-4,TRBJ1-1,NA,CASSNDRTEAFF
TRBV3-1,TRBJ1-1,NA,CASSLRGGHTNTEAFF
TRBV4-2,TRBJ2-3,NA,CASSQDYLAASTDTQYF
TRBV7-9,TRBJ2-5,NA,CASSLYSQETQYF
TRBV20-1,TRBJ2-1,NA,CSARDDAAGGYNEQFF
TRBV5-1,TRBJ2-7,NA,CASSLEGREVYEQYF
TRBV7-8,TRBJ2-7,NA,CASSFSGTTYEQYF